One and the same sample provided the 12 T cell receptor beta chains below, sequenced in a study of T-cell memory formation after mild COVID-19. From the 5' RACE reads, TCRdb called clonotypes with MiXCR, one entry per CDR3 protein. The table records fewer than 250,000 distinct CDR3 sequences, 15% of them present only once. What was sequenced was PBMCs or a T cell subset sorted from them (not recorded which). These receptors all stem from an adult woman who had mild COVID-19 (a few samples of this study predate the infection). Cell type and time point are not known.

This clonotype was seen a few times. The chain recombines TRBV24-1 with TRBJ1-5, with TRBD1 identical over 11 bases. Germline CDR1 KGHDR, CDR2 SFDVKD. This CDR3 has 16 amino acids. V lost 3 bases and J lost 6; bases outside the gene matches: 6. In DNA form, the CDR3 reads TGTGCCACCAGTGATGGCGGACAGGGGGCGGCTCAGCCCCAGCATTTT. Its translation is CATSDGGQGAAQPQHF.

This clonotype appeared a few times. The chain employs TRBV4-1 and TRBJ2-1; D is uncertain. This CDR3 region has 13 residues. The V gene lost 3 bases and the J gene lost 5 bases, with 8 bases spanning the gap. The germline V gene encodes CDR1 MGHRA and CDR2 YSYEKL. CDR3 sequence reads: CASSQLDDNEQFF. The CDR3 bases are TGCGCCAGCAGCCAGCTTGATGACAATGAGCAGTTCTTC.

The chain links TRBV5-4 to TRBJ2-1; D is unclear. The CDR3 runs 12 residues. Trimming stripped 2 bases from V and 5 bases from J, with 5 bases between. Germline V lookup: CDR1 SGHNT, CDR2 YYREEE (reference sequence). The DNA for the CDR3 is TGTGCCAGCAGCTTAGATAACAATGAGCAGTTCTTC. Encoded protein: CASSLDNNEQFF.

The V and J genes are TRBV19 and TRBJ2-6, with 7 bases matching TRBD1. Per germline, CDR1 LNHDA and CDR2 SQIVND (reference sequence). Losses at the gene ends were 9 bases for V and 1 base for J; bases not matched to a gene: 12. The CDR3 runs 17 residues. In nucleotides, the CDR3 is TGTGCCAGGAGAAAGAGGGGGCGCGTGTCTGGGGCCAACGTCCTGACTTTC. It translates to CARRKRGRVSGANVLTF.

This clonotype was seen more than once but under ten times. V and J are TRBV12-3 or TRBV12-4 and TRBJ2-7, with D perhaps TRBD2 (5 bases). This CDR3 is built from 14 residues. V was cut by 2 bases and J by 0 bases, with 8 bases left in between. CDR3 in DNA: TGTGCCAGCAGTTTACGAGCGGCCTCCTACGAGCAGTACTTC. This codes for CASSLRAASYEQYF.

There are a few counts of this clonotype. The gene calls are TRBV2 and TRBJ2-5; no reliable D call. V was trimmed by 5 bases and J by 2 bases, leaving 9 bases between them. CDR3 length equals 13 residues. Germline assignment: CDR1 SNHLY and CDR2 FYNNEI. The CDR3 sequence: CASSFSKQETQYF. The CDR3 DNA reads TGTGCCAGCAGTTTCAGCAAACAAGAGACCCAGTACTTC.

V gene TRBV25-1 combines with J gene TRBJ2-1, with a possible D match to TRBD1 (6 bases). This CDR3 region has 16 residues. CDR1 and CDR2 from the germline V gene are MGHDK and SYGVNS. The V end lost 2 bases, the J end lost 7 bases, and 18 bases lay between the germline ends. CDR3 sequence: CASSEITGHRGNEQFF. The CDR3 DNA is TGTGCCAGCAGTGAAATAACGGGACACCGAGGGAATGAGCAGTTCTTC.

This clonotype came up a few times. This chain links TRBV7-2 with TRBJ2-7, with TRBD1 identical over 9 bases. The CDR3 contains 14 residues. V was pared by 3 bases and J by 3 bases, with 3 bases of the junction left unmatched. Looked up from germline, CDR1 is SGHTA and CDR2 is FQGNSA. The CDR3 reads CASSFRQGGYEQYF. CDR3 bases: TGTGCCAGCAGCTTTAGACAGGGGGGCTACGAGCAGTACTTC.

The chain combines TRBV24-1 with TRBJ1-2, with D perhaps matching TRBD1 (6 bases). This CDR3 contains 12 residues. Per the germline V gene, CDR1 is KGHDR and CDR2 is SFDVKD. V was clipped by 1 base and J by 7 bases, with 6 bases between them. CDR3: CATSDFRGGYTF. DNA for the CDR3: TGTGCCACCAGTGATTTCAGGGGTGGCTACACCTTC.

In this sample, this clonotype turned up a few times. This chain joins TRBV5-1 and TRBJ2-5; TRBD1 is a possible D gene (6 bases). Germline lookup yields CDR1 SGHRS and CDR2 YFSETQ. V shed 2 bases and J shed 0 bases, with 11 bases lying between them. The CDR3 totals 15 residues. The CDR3 DNA is TGCGCCAGCAGCTTAACAGGGCACGACCAAGAGACCCAGTACTTC. It translates to CASSLTGHDQETQYF.

This clonotype was picked up many times. This chain's CDR3 is CSGGTNSYEQYF. The CDR3 region has the DNA TGCAGCGGGGGGACAAACTCCTACGAGCAGTACTTC. V is TRBV29-1 and J is TRBJ2-7; tentatively, D is TRBD1 (6 bases). Germline-derived CDR1 and CDR2 are SQVTM and ANQGSEA. The CDR3 loop spans 12 amino acids. V lost 7 bases and J lost 0, with 10 bases in between.

The chain carries TRBV5-1 and TRBJ1-2; D gene uncertain. V was clipped by 4 bases and J by 2 bases, with 15 bases between them. The CDR3 runs to 15 residues. Germline CDR1 reads SGHRS; CDR2 reads YFSETQ. The CDR3 DNA is TGCGCCAGCAGCACCAATCCACAGCGCAACTATGGCTACACCTTC. It is translated as CASSTNPQRNYGYTF. Complete variable domain (other parts from reference TRBV5-1 and TRBJ1-2): KAGVTQTPRYLIKTRGQQVTLSCSPISGHRSVSWYQQTPGQGLQFLFEYFSETQRNKGNFPGRFSGRQFSNSRSEMNVSTLELGDSALYLCASSTNPQRNYGYTFGSGTRLTVV.